This T cell receptor (beta chain) derives from a study of blood T cell repertoires in COVID-19. Measured with immunoSEQ multiplex PCR; TCRdb has only the in-frame clones, and not every one. The sample contains 45,000 to 65,000 clones, 90% of which appear only once. The CDR3 runs to 15 residues. V lost 1 base, J lost 1 base, and 9 bases lay in between. Germline lookup yields CDR1 LGHNA and CDR2 YNFKEQ. V is TRBV4-2 and J is TRBJ2-3, with D unresolved. This TCR derives from a human donor in a cohort sampled during active COVID-19. Sequences were obtained from peripheral blood. The DNA for the CDR3 is TGTGCCAGCAGCCAAGGATCACACCGCACAGATACGCAGTATTTT. This sequence encodes CASSQGSHRTDTQYF.